This T cell receptor (beta chain) was obtained from a study of blood T cells in healthy people across ages. General study points: With donor CMV status unknown, expanded clonotype changes were possibly confounded.

The CDR3 loop spans 15 amino acids. Per germline, CDR1 SGHAT and CDR2 FQDESV (reference sequence). The ends lost 1 base at V and 8 bases at J; junction bases unmatched: 6. Of note for this clonotype: The antigen is not known.

A J-beta primer mix and a sample-barcoded 5' primer were used in a second PCR of roughly 6 to 11 cycles. TCRdb itself ran the 5' RACE reads through MiXCR, one entry per CDR3 protein. The table has around 500,000 distinct CDR3 sequences, over 25% seen once. These data were also reused for a study on T cells of mothers and their children.

The clonotype comes from a boy younger than 10 in good health. The chain employs TRBV11-1 and TRBJ2-1, with TRBD1 matching over 9 bases. The specimen was blood. CDR3 region: CASSLGGTGSDEQFF. DNA of the CDR3: TGTGCCAGCAGCTTAGGTGGGACAGGGTCGGATGAGCAGTTCTTC.